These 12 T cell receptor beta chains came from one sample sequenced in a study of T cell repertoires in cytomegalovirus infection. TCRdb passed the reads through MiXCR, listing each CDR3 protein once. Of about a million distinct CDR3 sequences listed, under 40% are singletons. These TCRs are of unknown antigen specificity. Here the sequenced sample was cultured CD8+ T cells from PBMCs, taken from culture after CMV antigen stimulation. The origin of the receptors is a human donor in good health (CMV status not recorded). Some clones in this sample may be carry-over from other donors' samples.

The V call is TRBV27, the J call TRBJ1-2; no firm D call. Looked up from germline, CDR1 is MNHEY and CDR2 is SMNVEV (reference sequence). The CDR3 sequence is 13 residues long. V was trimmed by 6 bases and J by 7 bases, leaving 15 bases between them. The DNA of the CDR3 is TGTGCCAGCAGCCCCGGGCCGGCGGGTGGCTACACCTTC. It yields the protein CASSPGPAGGYTF.

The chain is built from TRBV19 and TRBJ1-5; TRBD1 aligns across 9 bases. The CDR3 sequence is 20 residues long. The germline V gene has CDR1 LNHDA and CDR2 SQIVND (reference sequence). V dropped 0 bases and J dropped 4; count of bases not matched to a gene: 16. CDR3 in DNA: TGTGCCAGTAGTATAGATCGCTTCGGTGCGATGACAGGGGGGAATCAGCCCCAGCATTTT. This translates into CASSIDRFGAMTGGNQPQHF.

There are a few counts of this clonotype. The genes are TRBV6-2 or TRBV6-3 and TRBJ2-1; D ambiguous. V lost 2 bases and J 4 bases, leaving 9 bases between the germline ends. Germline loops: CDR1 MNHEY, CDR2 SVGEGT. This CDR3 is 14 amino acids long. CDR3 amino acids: CASSYPIYYNEQFF. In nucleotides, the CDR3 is TGTGCCAGCAGTTACCCGATATATTACAATGAGCAGTTCTTC.

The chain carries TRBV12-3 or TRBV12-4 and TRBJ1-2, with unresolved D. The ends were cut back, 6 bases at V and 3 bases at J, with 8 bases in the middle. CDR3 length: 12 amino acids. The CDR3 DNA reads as TGTGCCAGCAGACGGGGATACTATGGCTACACCTTC. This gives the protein CASRRGYYGYTF.

The CDR3 DNA reads TGTGCCACCAGCGGAGCGGCAGGGGACGGGGAGCTGTTTTTT. As protein: CATSGAAGDGELFF. The chain couples TRBV24-1 to TRBJ2-2; tentative D call: TRBD1 (6 bases). CDR3 size: 14 residues. Trimming removed 7 bases at V and 7 bases at J, with 15 bases between. CDR1 and CDR2 (germline): KGHDR, SFDVKD.

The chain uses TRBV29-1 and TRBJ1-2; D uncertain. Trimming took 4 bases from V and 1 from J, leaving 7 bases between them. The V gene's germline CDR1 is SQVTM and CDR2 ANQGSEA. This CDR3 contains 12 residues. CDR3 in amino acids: CSVAGVNYGYTF. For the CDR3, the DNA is TGCAGCGTTGCCGGGGTTAACTATGGCTACACCTTC.

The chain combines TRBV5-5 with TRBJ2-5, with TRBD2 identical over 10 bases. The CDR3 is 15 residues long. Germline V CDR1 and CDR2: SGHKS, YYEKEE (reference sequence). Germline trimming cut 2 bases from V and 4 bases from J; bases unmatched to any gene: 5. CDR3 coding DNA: TGTGCCAGCAGCTTCGTTAGCGGGGGGTTAGAGACCCAGTACTTC. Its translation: CASSFVSGGLETQYF.

The DNA of the CDR3 is TGTGCCAGCAGGTACCCGGGGGATCCGTACAATGAGCAGTTCTTC. Amino acid sequence: CASRYPGDPYNEQFF. This chain links TRBV11-2 with TRBJ2-1, with D perhaps TRBD2 (6 bases). The V end was cut by 6 bases, the J end by 4 bases, with 16 bases between. CDR1 is SGHAT and CDR2 is FQNNGV in the germline V gene. This CDR3 has 15 residues.

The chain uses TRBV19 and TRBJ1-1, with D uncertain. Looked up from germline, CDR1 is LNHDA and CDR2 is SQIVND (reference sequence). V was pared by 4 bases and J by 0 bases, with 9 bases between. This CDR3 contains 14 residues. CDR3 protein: CASSTALLNTEAFF. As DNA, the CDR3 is TGTGCCAGTAGTACAGCCCTATTGAACACTGAAGCTTTCTTT.

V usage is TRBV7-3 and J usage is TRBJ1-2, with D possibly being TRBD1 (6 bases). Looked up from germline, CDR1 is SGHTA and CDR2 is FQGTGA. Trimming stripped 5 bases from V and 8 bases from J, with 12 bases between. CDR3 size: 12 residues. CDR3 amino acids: CASSLQGPGYTF. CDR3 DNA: TGTGCCAGCAGCCTGCAGGGGCCCGGCTACACCTTC.

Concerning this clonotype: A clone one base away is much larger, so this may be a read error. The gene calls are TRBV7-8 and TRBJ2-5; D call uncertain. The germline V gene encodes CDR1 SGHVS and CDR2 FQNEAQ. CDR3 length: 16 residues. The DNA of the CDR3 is TGTACCAGCAGCTTCATATCCCCCCCCATAGGGGAGACCCAGTACTTC. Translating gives CTSSFISPPIGETQYF.

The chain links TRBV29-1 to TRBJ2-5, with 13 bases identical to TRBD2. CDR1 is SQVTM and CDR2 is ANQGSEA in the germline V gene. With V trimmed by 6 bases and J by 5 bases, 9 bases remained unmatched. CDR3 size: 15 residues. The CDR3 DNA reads TGCAGCGTCTCGGGACTAGCGGGGAAGGAGGAGACCCAGTACTTC. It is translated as CSVSGLAGKEETQYF. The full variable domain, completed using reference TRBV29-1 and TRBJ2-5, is SAVISQKPSRDICQRGTSLTIQCQVDSQVTMMFWYRQQPGQSLTLIATANQGSEATYESGFVIDKFPISRPNLTFSTLTVSNMSPEDSSIYLCSVSGLAGKEETQYFGPGTRLLVL.